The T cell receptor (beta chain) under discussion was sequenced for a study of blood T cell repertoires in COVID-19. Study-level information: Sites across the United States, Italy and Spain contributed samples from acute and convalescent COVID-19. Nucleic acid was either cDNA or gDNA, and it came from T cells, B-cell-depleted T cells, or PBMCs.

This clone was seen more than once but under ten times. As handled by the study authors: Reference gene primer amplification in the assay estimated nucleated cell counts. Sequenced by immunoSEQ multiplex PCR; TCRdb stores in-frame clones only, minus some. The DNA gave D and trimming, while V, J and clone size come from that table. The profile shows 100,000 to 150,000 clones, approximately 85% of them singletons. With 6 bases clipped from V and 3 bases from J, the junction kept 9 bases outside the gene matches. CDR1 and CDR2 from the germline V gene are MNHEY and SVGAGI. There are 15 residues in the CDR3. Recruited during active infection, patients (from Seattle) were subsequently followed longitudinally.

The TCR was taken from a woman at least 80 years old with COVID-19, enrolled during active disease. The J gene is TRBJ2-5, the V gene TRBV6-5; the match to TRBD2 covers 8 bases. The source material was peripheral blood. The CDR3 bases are TGTGCCAGCAGGCTCCTCGGGAGGGGAGAAGAGACCCAGTACTTC. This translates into CASRLLGRGEETQYF.